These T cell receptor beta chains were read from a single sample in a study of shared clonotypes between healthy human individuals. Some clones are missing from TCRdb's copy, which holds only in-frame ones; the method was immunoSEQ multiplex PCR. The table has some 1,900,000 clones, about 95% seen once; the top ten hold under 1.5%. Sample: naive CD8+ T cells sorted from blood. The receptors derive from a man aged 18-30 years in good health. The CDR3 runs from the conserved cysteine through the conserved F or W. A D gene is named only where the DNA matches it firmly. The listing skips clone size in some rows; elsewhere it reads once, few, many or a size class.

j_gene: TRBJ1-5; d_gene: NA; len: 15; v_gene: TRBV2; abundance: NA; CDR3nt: TGTGCCAGCAGTGAGGAGGGGTTTGAGAGTCAGCCCCAGCATTTT; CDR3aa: CASSEEGFESQPQHF
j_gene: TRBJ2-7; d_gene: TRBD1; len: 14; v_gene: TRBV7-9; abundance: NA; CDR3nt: TGTGCCAGCAGCTTAGGACAGGGTTATAACGAGCAGTACTTC; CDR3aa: CASSLGQGYNEQYF
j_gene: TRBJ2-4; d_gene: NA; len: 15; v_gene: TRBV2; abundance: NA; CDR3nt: TGTGCCAGCAGTGTTGGGACATTAGCCAAAAACATTCAGTACTTC; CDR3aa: CASSVGTLAKNIQYF
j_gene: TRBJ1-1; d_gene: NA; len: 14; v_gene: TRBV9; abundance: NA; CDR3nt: TGTGCCAGCAGCTTTAGACAGCAGAACACTGAAGCTTTCTTT; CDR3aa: CASSFRQQNTEAFF
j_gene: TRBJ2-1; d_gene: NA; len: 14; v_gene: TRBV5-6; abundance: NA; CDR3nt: TGTGCCAGCAGCCGGGACTTAGAGGGGGATGAGCAGTTCTTC; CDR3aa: CASSRDLEGDEQFF
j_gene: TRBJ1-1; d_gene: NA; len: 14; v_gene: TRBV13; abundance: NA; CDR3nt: TGTGCCAGCAGCCAAGGGGGTTTGTACACTGAAGCTTTCTTT; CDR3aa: CASSQGGLYTEAFF
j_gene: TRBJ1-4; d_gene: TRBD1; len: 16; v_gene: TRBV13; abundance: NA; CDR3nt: TGTGCCAGCAGCGACCGTGGGACAGGGGGGAATGAAAAACTGTTTTTT; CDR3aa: CASSDRGTGGNEKLFF
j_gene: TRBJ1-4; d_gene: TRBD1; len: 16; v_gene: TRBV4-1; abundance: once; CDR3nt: TGCGCCAGCTCCGCCCCGGACAGGGCGGCTAATGAAAAACTGTTTTTT; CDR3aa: CASSAPDRAANEKLFF
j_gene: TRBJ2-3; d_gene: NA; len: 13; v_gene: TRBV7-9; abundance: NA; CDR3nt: TGTGCCGCGGAGGGGTCCTACACAGATACGCAGTATTTT; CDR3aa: CAAEGSYTDTQYF
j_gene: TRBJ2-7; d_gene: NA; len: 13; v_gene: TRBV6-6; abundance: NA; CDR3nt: TGTGCCAGCAGTCCCACGACGGCCTACGAGCAGTACTTC; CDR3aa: CASSPTTAYEQYF
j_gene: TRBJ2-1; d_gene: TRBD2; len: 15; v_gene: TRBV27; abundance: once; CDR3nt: TGTGCCAGCAGTCCCGGGACTAGCGGGACCAATGAGCAGTTCTTC; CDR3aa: CASSPGTSGTNEQFF
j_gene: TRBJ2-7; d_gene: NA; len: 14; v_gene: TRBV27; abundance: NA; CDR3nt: TGTGCCAGCAGCCCCATCAGGGGCGAGGACGAGCAGTACTTC; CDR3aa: CASSPIRGEDEQYF
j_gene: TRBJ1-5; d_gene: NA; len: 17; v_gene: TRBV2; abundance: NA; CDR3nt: TGTGCCAGCATCCTCATCCCGGTAGACACAAGCAATCAGCCCCAGCATTTT; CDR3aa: CASILIPVDTSNQPQHF
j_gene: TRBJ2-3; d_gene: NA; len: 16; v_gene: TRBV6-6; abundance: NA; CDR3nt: TGTGCCAGCAAATCACGGGACACGGGAGACACAGATACGCAGTATTTT; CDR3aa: CASKSRDTGDTDTQYF
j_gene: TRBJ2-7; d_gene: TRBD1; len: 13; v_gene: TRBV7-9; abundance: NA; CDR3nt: TGTGCCAGCAGAGGACAGGGAGTAGACGAGCAGTACTTC; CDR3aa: CASRGQGVDEQYF
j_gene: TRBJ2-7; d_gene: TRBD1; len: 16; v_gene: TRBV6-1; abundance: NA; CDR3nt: TGTGCCAGCAGTGCGACCATAGGGACAGGAGTCTACGAGCAGTACTTC; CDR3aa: CASSATIGTGVYEQYF
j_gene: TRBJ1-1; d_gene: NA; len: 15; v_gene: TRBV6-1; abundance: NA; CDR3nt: TGTGCCAGCAGTGAACAGATTTTTATGAACACTGAAGCTTTCTTT; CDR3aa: CASSEQIFMNTEAFF
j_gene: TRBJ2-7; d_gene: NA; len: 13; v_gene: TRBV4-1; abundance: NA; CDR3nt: TGCGCCAGCAGCCAAGTAACTAGCTACGAGCAGTACTTC; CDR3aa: CASSQVTSYEQYF
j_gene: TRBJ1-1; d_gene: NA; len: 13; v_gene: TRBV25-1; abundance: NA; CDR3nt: TGTGCCAGCAGACAAGACAGGTTTTTGGAAGCTTTCTTT; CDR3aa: CASRQDRFLEAFF
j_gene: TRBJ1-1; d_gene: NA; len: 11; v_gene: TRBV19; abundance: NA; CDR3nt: TGTGCCAGCCTAGAGGGCACTGAAGCTTTCTTT; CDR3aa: CASLEGTEAFF
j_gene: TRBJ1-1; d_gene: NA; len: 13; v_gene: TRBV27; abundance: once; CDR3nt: TGTGCCAGCGGCGGGGGGCGGGACACTGAAGCTTTCTTT; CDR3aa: CASGGGRDTEAFF
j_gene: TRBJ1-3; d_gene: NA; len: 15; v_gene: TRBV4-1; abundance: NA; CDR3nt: TGCGCCAGCAGACAAAACCGGGACTCTGGAAACACCATATATTTT; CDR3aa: CASRQNRDSGNTIYF
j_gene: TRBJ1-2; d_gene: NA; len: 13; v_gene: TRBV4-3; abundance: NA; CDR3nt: TGCGCCAGCAGCCAAGTCGAAGGAGGTGGCTACACCTTC; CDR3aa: CASSQVEGGGYTF
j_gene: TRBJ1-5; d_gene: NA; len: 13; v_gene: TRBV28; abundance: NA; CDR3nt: TGTGCCAGCAGTGGTAGGGGCCTACAGCCCCAGCATTTT; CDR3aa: CASSGRGLQPQHF
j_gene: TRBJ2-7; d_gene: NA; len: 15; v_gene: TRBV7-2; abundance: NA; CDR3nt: TGTGCCAGCAGCTCGCCTCTTATGGCGGCCTACGAGCAGTACTTC; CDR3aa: CASSSPLMAAYEQYF
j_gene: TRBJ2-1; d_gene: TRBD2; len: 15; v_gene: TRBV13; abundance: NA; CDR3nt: TGTGCCAGCAGCTCCCTAGCGGGATCCTACAATGAGCAGTTCTTC; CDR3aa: CASSSLAGSYNEQFF
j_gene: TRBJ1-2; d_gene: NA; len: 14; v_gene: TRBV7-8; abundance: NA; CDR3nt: TGTGCCAGCAGCTTACAACGATGGGACTATGGCTACACCTTC; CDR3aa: CASSLQRWDYGYTF
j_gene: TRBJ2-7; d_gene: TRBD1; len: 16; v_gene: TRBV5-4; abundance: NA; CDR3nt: TGTGCCAGCAGCTTGCTCACAGGGGGAAGCTCCTACGAGCAGTACTTC; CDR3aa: CASSLLTGGSSYEQYF
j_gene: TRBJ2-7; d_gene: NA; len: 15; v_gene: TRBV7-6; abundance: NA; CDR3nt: TGTGCCAGCAGCCCGTTCTCCCTCAGCTCCTACGAGCAGTACTTC; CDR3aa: CASSPFSLSSYEQYF
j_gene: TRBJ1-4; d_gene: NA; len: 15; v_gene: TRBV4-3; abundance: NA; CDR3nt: TGCGCCAGCAGCCGCCTGACAGGAGAAGGTGAAAAACTGTTTTTT; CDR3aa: CASSRLTGEGEKLFF
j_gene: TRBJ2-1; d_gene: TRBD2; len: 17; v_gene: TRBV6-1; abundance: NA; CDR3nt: TGTGCCAGCAGTGAAGCTGAGGGTTGGGGACTAGCGGCTGAGCAGTTCTTC; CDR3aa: CASSEAEGWGLAAEQFF
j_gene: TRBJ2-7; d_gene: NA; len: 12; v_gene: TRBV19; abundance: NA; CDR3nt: TGTGCCAGTAGTAACAACCCGGGCGAGCAGTACTTC; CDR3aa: CASSNNPGEQYF
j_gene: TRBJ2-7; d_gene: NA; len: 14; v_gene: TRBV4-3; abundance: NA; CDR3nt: TGCGCCAGCAGCACGGACTTTCCGGGCTACGAGCAGTACTTC; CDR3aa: CASSTDFPGYEQYF
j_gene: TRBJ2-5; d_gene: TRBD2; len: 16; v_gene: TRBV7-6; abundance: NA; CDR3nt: TGTGCCAGCAGCTTAGGTTGGGAGGGTATGGAAGAGACCCAGTACTTC; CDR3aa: CASSLGWEGMEETQYF
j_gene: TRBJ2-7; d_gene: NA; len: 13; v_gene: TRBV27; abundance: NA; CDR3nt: TGTGCCAGCAGTTTCGCCAGCTCCTACGAGCAGTACTTC; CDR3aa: CASSFASSYEQYF
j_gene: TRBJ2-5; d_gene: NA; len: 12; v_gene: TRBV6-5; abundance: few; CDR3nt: TGTGCCAGCAGTTATGGGGGGGAGACCCAGTACTTC; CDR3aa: CASSYGGETQYF
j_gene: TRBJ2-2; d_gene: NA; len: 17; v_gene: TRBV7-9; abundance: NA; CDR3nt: TGTGCCAGCAGCTTACTCCCTACGGGACTCTCAAGCGGGGAGCTGTTTTTT; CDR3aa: CASSLLPTGLSSGELFF
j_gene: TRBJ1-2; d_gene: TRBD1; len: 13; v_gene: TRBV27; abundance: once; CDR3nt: TGTGCCAGCAGCGAGGGACAGGGAGCTGGCTACACCTTC; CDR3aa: CASSEGQGAGYTF
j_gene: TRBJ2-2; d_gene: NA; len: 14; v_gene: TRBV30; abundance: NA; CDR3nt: TGTGCCTGCCCGGACAGCCTGAACACCGGGGAGCTGTTTTTT; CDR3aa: CACPDSLNTGELFF
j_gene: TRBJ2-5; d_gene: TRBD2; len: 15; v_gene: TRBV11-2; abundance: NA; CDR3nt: TGTGCCAGCAGCGTATGGGGGGGAGGGGTAGAGACCCAGTACTTC; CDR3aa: CASSVWGGGVETQYF
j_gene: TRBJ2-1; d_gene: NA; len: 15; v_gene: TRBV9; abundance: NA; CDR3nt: TGTGCCAGCAGCGAGGGGGGGAATAACTACAATGAGCAGTTCTTC; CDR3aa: CASSEGGNNYNEQFF
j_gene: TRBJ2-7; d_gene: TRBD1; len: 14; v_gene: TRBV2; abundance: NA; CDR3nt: TGTGCCAGCAGATCGGGACAGGGTTACAACGAGCAGTACTTC; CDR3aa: CASRSGQGYNEQYF
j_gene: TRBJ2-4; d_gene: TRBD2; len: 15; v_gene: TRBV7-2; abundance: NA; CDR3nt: TGTGCCAGCAGCTTAGTGGCGGGAGGGCCAAACATTCAGTACTTC; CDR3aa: CASSLVAGGPNIQYF
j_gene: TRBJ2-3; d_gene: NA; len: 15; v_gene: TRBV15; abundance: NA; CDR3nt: TGTGCCACCAGCAGGACCCGGGGTTACACAGATACGCAGTATTTT; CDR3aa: CATSRTRGYTDTQYF
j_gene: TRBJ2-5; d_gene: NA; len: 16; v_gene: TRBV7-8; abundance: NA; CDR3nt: TGTGCCAGCAGCCACCTGACAGGCACCGACCAAGAGACCCAGTACTTC; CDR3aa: CASSHLTGTDQETQYF
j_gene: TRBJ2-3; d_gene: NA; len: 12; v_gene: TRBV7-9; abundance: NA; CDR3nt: TGTGCCAGCACCATGGGAACAGATACGCAGTATTTT; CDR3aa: CASTMGTDTQYF